These T cell receptor beta chains were read from a single sample in a study of identifying expanded T cells in peripheral blood. TCRdb's copy holds only in-frame clones and misses some; the assay was immunoSEQ multiplex PCR. The sample holds roughly 100,000 clones; more than 85% are singletons and the top ten take 16%. The sequencing input was blood. These receptors were taken from a person aged 18-70 years in good health. CDR3s leave out the opening cysteine and the closing phenylalanine or tryptophan.

v_call,cdr3_aa
TRBV10-2,ASSEPTGILFYNEQF
TRBV5-6,ASSFQGTDYEQY
TRBV28,ASSPRLAGGGNEQF
TRBV15,ATSGQVRAEAF
TRBV4-3,ASSQEWRDRAHEQY
TRBV30,AWSVISGGAIY
TRBV19,ASSRPGAGVNSPLH
TRBV6-5,ASSMTGGNQPQH
TRBV5-1,ASSRDSNQPQH
TRBV7-8,ASSLYTGPLSNEQF
TRBV6-1,ASSRTLSTNEKLF
TRBV18,ASSPADRVYSYEQY
TRBV21-1,ASSKGGDQPQH
TRBV7-6,ASSLEPGLAATDTQY
TRBV6-1,ASSEIRTNYGYT
TRBV6-5,ASSLRGGRYEKLF
TRBV6-6,ASSYSSRVYEQY
TRBV7-2,ASSSRVGLPGETQY
TRBV6-5,ASGRQAGQPQH
TRBV18,ASSLLLGVVASEAF
TRBV9,ASSPLGGPYSYEQY
TRBV6-6,ASSSEGGAYNEQF
TRBV2,ASTSGRANWY
TRBV9,ASSVDGGTGLYEQY
TRBV7-6,ASSLVGGGSYNEQF
TRBV27,ASRPLGRQGWLTGELF